The 19 T cell receptor beta chains presented below share a single source sample, sequenced in a study of blood T cell repertoires in COVID-19. The protocol was immunoSEQ multiplex PCR, while the TCRdb copy is restricted to in-frame clones and leaves out a portion. The table has tens of thousands of clones, more than 60% seen once. Sequenced material: peripheral blood. Receptors originate from a human donor in a cohort sampled during active COVID-19.

In this sample, this clone turned up a few times. In the same sample, other DNA sequences code for this CDR3. The rearrangement uses TRBV7-2 and TRBJ1-5; 8 bases match TRBD1. With V trimmed by 5 bases and J by 6 bases, 9 bases remained unmatched. Per germline, CDR1 SGHTA and CDR2 FQGNSA. The CDR3 runs to 15 residues. The CDR3 sequence: CASSRQTGVGQPQHF. As DNA, the CDR3 is TGTGCCAGCAGCCGTCAGACAGGGGTGGGTCAGCCCCAGCATTTT.

The chain uses TRBV4-2 and TRBJ2-7; D uncertain. This CDR3 has 11 amino acids. Germline V lookup: CDR1 LGHNA, CDR2 YNFKEQ. V was pared by 4 bases and J by 10 bases, with 11 bases between. CDR3: CASSRDTLQYF. DNA for the CDR3: TGTGCCAGCAGCCGTGACACCTTACAGTACTTC.

The chain has TRBV7-2 and TRBJ2-3; 9 positions agree with TRBD2. This CDR3 is 15 amino acids long. Germline values: CDR1 SGHTA, CDR2 FQGNSA. Unmatched junction bases numbered 13, after V lost 8 bases and J lost 7 bases. CDR3 in amino acids: CASARGREGRYTQYF. The CDR3, as DNA: TGTGCCAGCGCTAGGGGGCGGGAGGGCCGATATACGCAGTATTTT.

This clone came up a few times. The V and J genes are TRBV7-9 and TRBJ2-2, with D possibly matching TRBD1 (5 bases). There are 12 residues in the CDR3. Germline V lookup: CDR1 SEHNR, CDR2 FQNEAQ (reference sequence). Trimming pared 3 bases from V and 8 bases from J, leaving 7 bases between. CDR3 bases: TGTGCCAGCAGCTTCAGGGTGGGGGAGCTGTTTTTT. This gives the protein CASSFRVGELFF.

This clone is a singleton in its sample. This chain connects TRBV7-2 to TRBJ2-7; 8 bases fit TRBD1. Germline CDR1 is SGHTA and CDR2 is FQGNSA. V gave up 5 bases and J gave up 4 bases; unmatched junction bases: 10. The CDR3 spans 15 residues. The CDR3 coding sequence is TGTGCCAGCAGCCTCCAAGGACAGGGTCCGTACGAGCAGTACTTC. Residues: CASSLQGQGPYEQYF.

This clone appeared once. This chain links TRBV11-3 with TRBJ2-5; 13 nucleotides agree with TRBD2. J lost 5 bases, V lost 6 bases, and 6 bases had no gene match. The CDR3 is 15 residues long. Germline V lookup: CDR1 SGHNT, CDR2 YENEEA. CDR3 bases: TGTGCCAGCAGTCGGACTAGCGGGAGCAGTGAGACCCAGTACTTC. Its translation is CASSRTSGSSETQYF.

This chain joins TRBV28 and TRBJ2-5; 9 bases map to TRBD1. Unmatched junction bases numbered 7, after V lost 5 bases and J lost 0 bases. Germline CDR1 and CDR2: MDHEN and SYDVKM. This CDR3 comprises 16 residues. CDR3 protein: CASSTSDRGHQETQYF. CDR3 nucleotide sequence: TGTGCCAGCAGTACCTCGGACAGGGGCCACCAAGAGACCCAGTACTTC.

A few counts support this clone. The CDR3 reads CASSLGLAGGYTGELFF. In DNA, the CDR3 is TGTGCCAGTAGTTTGGGACTAGCGGGAGGATACACCGGGGAGCTGTTTTTT. The chain links TRBV19 to TRBJ2-2, with TRBD2 identical over 15 bases. The J segment lost 3 bases and the V segment lost 5 bases, leaving 4 bases of the junction unmatched. This CDR3 region has 17 residues. Germline V gives CDR1 LNHDA, CDR2 SQIVND (reference sequence).

The chain links TRBV28 to TRBJ2-4, with D maybe TRBD1 (5 bases). Trimming left V 5 bases short and J 0 bases short, with 8 bases between. Germline V gene lookup returns CDR1 MDHEN and CDR2 SYDVKM. The CDR3 consists of 14 residues. The CDR3 nucleotides read TGTGCCAGCAGTCCCAGGGTAGCCAAAAACATTCAGTACTTC. Amino acid sequence: CASSPRVAKNIQYF. Drawing the rest from reference TRBV28 and TRBJ2-4, the complete variable domain is DVKVTQSSRYLVKRTGEKVFLECVQDMDHENMFWYRQDPGLGLRLIYFSYDVKMKEKGDIPEGYSVSREKKERFSLILESASTNQTSMYLCASSPRVAKNIQYFGAGTRLSVL.

The sample holds one count of this clone. The chain combines TRBV19 with TRBJ1-2; D ambiguous. This CDR3 spans 15 amino acids. From germline, CDR1 is LNHDA and CDR2 SQIVND (reference sequence). V shed 5 bases and J shed 4 bases, with 17 bases lying between them. The CDR3 is CASSPERSSPYGYTF. For the CDR3, the DNA is TGTGCCAGTAGTCCGGAGAGGAGCAGTCCCTATGGCTACACCTTC.

V gene TRBV15 combines with J gene TRBJ1-2; D is possibly TRBD1 (5 bases). V was pared by 4 bases and J by 6 bases, with 18 bases between. The CDR3 totals 15 residues. Germline V lookup: CDR1 LNHNV, CDR2 YYDKDF (reference sequence). For the CDR3, the DNA is TGTGCCACCAGCACCCGGGGGGGGAGTGGAGATGGCTACACCTTC. Translated: CATSTRGGSGDGYTF.

V and J are TRBV4-2 and TRBJ1-4; no firm D call. This CDR3 has 15 residues. In germline, CDR1 is LGHNA, CDR2 YNFKEQ. V lost 2 bases, J lost 8 bases, and 15 bases lay in between. CDR3 sequence: CASSQRGGFYEKLFF. Written as DNA, the CDR3 is TGTGCCAGCAGCCAAAGAGGTGGTTTTTACGAAAAACTGTTTTTT.

V and J are TRBV19 and TRBJ1-2, with 8 bases that match TRBD1. The V gene end was trimmed by 4 bases and the J gene end by 5 bases; junction bases not matched to a gene: 9. CDR1 is LNHDA, CDR2 SQIVND, per germline (reference sequence). The CDR3 has 15 amino acids. The CDR3 sequence: CASSTGQGGKYGYTF. CDR3 nucleotide sequence: TGTGCCAGTAGTACAGGACAGGGAGGAAAGTATGGCTACACCTTC.

This rearrangement joins TRBV6-5 to TRBJ1-1; tentative D call: TRBD1 (6 bases). The V gene's germline CDR1 is MNHEY and CDR2 SVGAGI. This CDR3 is built from 16 residues. Trimming took off 0 bases at V and 5 bases at J, with 16 bases between the two ends. The CDR3 DNA is TGTGCCAGCAGTTACTCCGGGGGGGCGCTTAGGACTGAAGCTTTCTTT. Its protein product is CASSYSGGALRTEAFF.

This chain connects TRBV5-4 to TRBJ2-5; D remains ambiguous. From germline, CDR1 is SGHNT and CDR2 YYREEE (reference sequence). Trimming pared 0 bases from V and 2 bases from J, leaving 8 bases between. The CDR3 is 14 amino acids. The CDR3: CASSLGGVQETQYF. The CDR3 coding sequence is TGTGCCAGCAGCTTGGGTGGAGTTCAAGAGACCCAGTACTTC.

The V and J genes are TRBV5-1 and TRBJ2-2; possible D gene TRBD2, 6 bases. V lost 3 bases, J lost 8 bases, and 8 bases lay in between. The germline gives CDR1 SGHRS, CDR2 YFSETQ. The CDR3 contains 12 residues. This CDR3 reads CASSSAGGELFF. The CDR3 coding sequence is TGCGCCAGCAGCTCGGCGGGAGGGGAGCTGTTTTTT. The whole variable domain, remainder taken from reference TRBV5-1 and TRBJ2-2, is KAGVTQTPRYLIKTRGQQVTLSCSPISGHRSVSWYQQTPGQGLQFLFEYFSETQRNKGNFPGRFSGRQFSNSRSEMNVSTLELGDSALYLCASSSAGGELFFGEGSRLTVL.

The rearrangement joins TRBV12-5 to TRBJ2-3; 7 nucleotides align to TRBD1. V was pared by 6 bases and J by 1 base, with 1 base of the junction left unmatched. This CDR3 spans 13 amino acids. From germline, CDR1 is LGHNT and CDR2 FRNRAP. CDR3 sequence reads: CASGDRGTDTQYF. The CDR3 bases are TGTGCTAGTGGAGACAGGGGCACAGATACGCAGTATTTT.

The V and J genes are TRBV5-1 and TRBJ2-2, with 13 bases aligning to TRBD2. With V trimmed by 4 bases and J by 3 bases, 9 bases remained unmatched. Germline CDR1 reads SGHRS; CDR2 reads YFSETQ. The CDR3 spans 18 residues. CDR3 residues: CASSQGLAGRGDTGELFF. The CDR3, as DNA: TGCGCCAGCAGCCAGGGACTAGCGGGGAGGGGCGACACCGGGGAGCTGTTTTTT.

The chain carries TRBV5-6 and TRBJ2-7, with D possibly TRBD1 on 6 matching bases. V was clipped by 4 bases and J by 2 bases, with 13 bases between them. In germline, CDR1 is SGHDT, CDR2 YYEEEE. This CDR3 region has 14 residues. The CDR3 coding sequence is TGTGCCAGCAGCCGGGACATTCGTACCTACGAGCAGTACTTC. It encodes CASSRDIRTYEQYF.